The rows below give T cell receptor beta chains drawn from one sample of a study of identifying expanded T cells in peripheral blood. This table comes from immunoSEQ multiplex PCR, and its TCRdb copy is limited to in-frame clones, with some not included. The table lists approximately 100,000 clones, roughly 89% of them singletons, with about a sixth in the top ten. The material sequenced was blood. These receptors came from a person aged 18 to 75 in good health. CDR3s include the opening cysteine and the closing phenylalanine or tryptophan. D genes are given only for firm matches. The size entry is marked missing in some rows and otherwise reads once, few, many or a size class.

clone_size: .
v_call: TRBV9
d_call: .
j_call: TRBJ1-3
cdr3_aa: CASSAVTGSGNTIYF
cdr3_nt: TGTGCCAGCAGCGCCGTTACAGGGTCTGGAAACACCATATATTTT

clone_size: .
v_call: TRBV6-1
d_call: .
j_call: TRBJ1-1
cdr3_aa: CASSEGAAFF
cdr3_nt: TGTGCCAGCAGTGAGGGGGCGGCTTTCTTT

clone_size: .
v_call: TRBV15
d_call: .
j_call: TRBJ1-1
cdr3_aa: CATNPSQGNTEAFF
cdr3_nt: TGTGCCACCAACCCGTCGCAGGGTAACACTGAAGCTTTCTTT

clone_size: .
v_call: TRBV6-5
d_call: .
j_call: TRBJ2-3
cdr3_aa: CASSYSMRGGTDTQYF
cdr3_nt: TGTGCCAGCAGTTACTCGATGAGGGGGGGCACAGATACGCAGTATTTT

clone_size: .
v_call: TRBV6-5
d_call: TRBD2
j_call: TRBJ2-5
cdr3_aa: CASSYSGGLQETQYF
cdr3_nt: TGTGCCAGCAGTTACAGCGGGGGATTACAAGAGACCCAGTACTTC

clone_size: .
v_call: TRBV5-6
d_call: .
j_call: TRBJ1-3
cdr3_aa: CASSYGAAGNTIYF
cdr3_nt: TGTGCCAGCAGCTACGGGGCAGCTGGAAACACCATATATTTT

clone_size: .
v_call: TRBV7-9
d_call: TRBD2
j_call: TRBJ2-3
cdr3_aa: CASSLYDPWTSGVTDTQYF
cdr3_nt: TGTGCCAGCAGCTTATACGACCCTTGGACTAGCGGCGTCACAGATACGCAGTATTTT

clone_size: .
v_call: TRBV27
d_call: TRBD1
j_call: TRBJ2-2
cdr3_aa: CASSPRQGGTGELFF
cdr3_nt: TGTGCCAGCAGTCCGAGACAGGGGGGAACCGGGGAGCTGTTTTTT

clone_size: .
v_call: TRBV9
d_call: .
j_call: TRBJ2-2
cdr3_aa: CASSAFWERGAVGELFF
cdr3_nt: TGTGCCAGCAGCGCCTTCTGGGAACGGGGGGCTGTCGGGGAGCTGTTTTTT

clone_size: .
v_call: TRBV28
d_call: .
j_call: TRBJ1-3
cdr3_aa: CASSPLSNTGNTIYF
cdr3_nt: TGTGCCAGCAGCCCCCTGTCCAACACTGGAAACACCATATATTTT

clone_size: .
v_call: TRBV10-3
d_call: .
j_call: TRBJ2-5
cdr3_aa: CAISTTSRETQYF
cdr3_nt: TGTGCCATCAGTACTACTAGCCGTGAGACCCAGTACTTC

clone_size: .
v_call: TRBV7-8
d_call: .
j_call: TRBJ1-5
cdr3_aa: CASSLSSGGNQPQHF
cdr3_nt: TGTGCCAGCAGCCTGTCAAGCGGCGGCAATCAGCCCCAGCATTTT

clone_size: few
v_call: TRBV18
d_call: .
j_call: TRBJ1-2
cdr3_aa: CASSRGGDYGYTF
cdr3_nt: TGTGCCAGCTCCCGCGGCGGGGACTATGGCTACACCTTC

clone_size: few
v_call: TRBV4-3
d_call: .
j_call: TRBJ1-5
cdr3_aa: CASSQAAGQPQHF
cdr3_nt: TGCGCCAGCAGCCAGGCGGCCGGTCAGCCCCAGCATTTT

clone_size: .
v_call: TRBV18
d_call: .
j_call: TRBJ1-3
cdr3_aa: CASSPRWGSSSGNTIYF
cdr3_nt: TGTGCCAGCTCACCACGTTGGGGGTCCTCCTCTGGAAACACCATATATTTT

clone_size: .
v_call: TRBV28
d_call: TRBD1
j_call: TRBJ2-7
cdr3_aa: CASSLRTGVSHEQYF
cdr3_nt: TGTGCCAGCAGTTTACGTACAGGGGTGAGCCACGAGCAGTACTTC

clone_size: .
v_call: TRBV18
d_call: TRBD2
j_call: TRBJ2-7
cdr3_aa: CASSRETSGGGEQYF
cdr3_nt: TGTGCCAGCTCACGAGAGACTAGCGGGGGTGGAGAGCAGTACTTC

clone_size: .
v_call: TRBV27
d_call: .
j_call: TRBJ1-2
cdr3_aa: CASSLWGGVVPNYGYTF
cdr3_nt: TGTGCCAGCAGTTTGTGGGGGGGCGTTGTTCCTAACTATGGCTACACCTTC

clone_size: .
v_call: TRBV7-9
d_call: .
j_call: TRBJ2-3
cdr3_aa: CASSPVVSTDTQYF
cdr3_nt: TGTGCCAGCAGCCCCGTGGTGAGCACAGATACGCAGTATTTT

clone_size: .
v_call: TRBV27
d_call: .
j_call: TRBJ2-7
cdr3_aa: CASSYQDSTSYEQYF
cdr3_nt: TGTGCCAGCAGTTACCAGGATTCAACCTCCTACGAGCAGTACTTC

clone_size: few
v_call: TRBV7-9
d_call: .
j_call: TRBJ1-5
cdr3_aa: CASSEGGGQGPQHF
cdr3_nt: TGTGCCAGCAGCGAAGGGGGGGGCCAGGGGCCCCAGCATTTT

clone_size: once
v_call: TRBV4-3
d_call: TRBD2
j_call: TRBJ2-3
cdr3_aa: CASSPYSGGGATDTQYF
cdr3_nt: TGCGCCAGCAGCCCGTACAGCGGGGGGGGCGCCACAGATACGCAGTATTTT

clone_size: .
v_call: TRBV7-7
d_call: TRBD1
j_call: TRBJ2-1
cdr3_aa: CASSSITGTGGIDEQFF
cdr3_nt: TGTGCCAGCAGCTCTATCACCGGGACAGGGGGAATTGATGAGCAGTTCTTC

clone_size: .
v_call: TRBV5-1
d_call: .
j_call: TRBJ1-2
cdr3_aa: CASSNSGMSYTF
cdr3_nt: TGCGCCAGCAGCAACTCAGGGATGAGCTACACCTTC

clone_size: .
v_call: TRBV6-5
d_call: .
j_call: TRBJ1-2
cdr3_aa: CASSRSGQSNYGYTF
cdr3_nt: TGTGCCAGCAGCCGTAGCGGACAGTCTAACTATGGCTACACCTTC

clone_size: once
v_call: TRBV5-1
d_call: .
j_call: TRBJ2-3
cdr3_aa: CASSLAQGTDTQYF
cdr3_nt: TGCGCCAGCAGCTTGGCACAGGGCACAGATACGCAGTATTTT

clone_size: .
v_call: TRBV25-1
d_call: .
j_call: TRBJ1-6
cdr3_aa: CASSECLDKPNYNSPLHF
cdr3_nt: TGTGCCAGCAGTGAATGCCTGGACAAGCCCAACTATAATTCACCCCTCCACTTT

clone_size: .
v_call: TRBV18
d_call: TRBD1
j_call: TRBJ1-5
cdr3_aa: CASSPTRTGGLVDQPQHF
cdr3_nt: TGTGCCAGCTCACCTACGAGGACAGGGGGCTTGGTCGATCAGCCCCAGCATTTT

clone_size: .
v_call: TRBV4-1
d_call: .
j_call: TRBJ2-7
cdr3_aa: CASSQEWGQGREQYF
cdr3_nt: TGCGCCAGCAGCCAAGAGTGGGGCCAGGGTAGGGAGCAGTACTTC

clone_size: .
v_call: TRBV4-2
d_call: .
j_call: TRBJ1-2
cdr3_aa: CASSLAQGRGYTF
cdr3_nt: TGTGCCAGCAGCTTGGCCCAGGGACGAGGCTACACCTTC

clone_size: .
v_call: TRBV7-9
d_call: .
j_call: TRBJ2-2
cdr3_aa: CASRGLGAELFF
cdr3_nt: TGTGCCAGCCGCGGACTGGGCGCAGAGCTGTTTTTT

clone_size: .
v_call: TRBV2
d_call: TRBD1
j_call: TRBJ1-2
cdr3_aa: CASRRQGDNYGYTF
cdr3_nt: TGTGCCAGCAGGCGACAGGGCGATAACTATGGCTACACCTTC

clone_size: .
v_call: TRBV7-6
d_call: .
j_call: TRBJ1-6
cdr3_aa: CASILRPYNSPLHF
cdr3_nt: TGTGCCAGCATCCTTAGGCCGTATAATTCACCCCTCCACTTT

clone_size: .
v_call: TRBV18
d_call: .
j_call: TRBJ2-5
cdr3_aa: CASSEQETQYF
cdr3_nt: TGTGCCAGCTCAGAACAAGAGACCCAGTACTTC

clone_size: .
v_call: TRBV5-4
d_call: TRBD1
j_call: TRBJ2-2
cdr3_aa: CASSLALAGGDTGELFF
cdr3_nt: TGTGCCAGCAGCTTGGCATTGGCAGGGGGCGACACCGGGGAGCTGTTTTTT

clone_size: .
v_call: TRBV14
d_call: .
j_call: TRBJ1-1
cdr3_aa: CASSQRGALNTEAFF
cdr3_nt: TGTGCCAGCAGCCAAAGAGGGGCCCTGAACACTGAAGCTTTCTTT

clone_size: .
v_call: TRBV6-5
d_call: .
j_call: TRBJ1-5
cdr3_aa: CATRRRGDSNQPQHF
cdr3_nt: TGTGCCACCAGGAGGCGAGGGGATAGCAATCAGCCCCAGCATTTT

clone_size: .
v_call: TRBV5-1
d_call: .
j_call: TRBJ2-5
cdr3_aa: CASSPQGGETQYF
cdr3_nt: TGCGCCAGCAGCCCACAGGGCGGAGAGACCCAGTACTTC

clone_size: .
v_call: TRBV6-1
d_call: .
j_call: TRBJ1-5
cdr3_aa: CASSDRPPSVEPQHF
cdr3_nt: TGTGCCAGCAGTGATAGGCCACCTTCGGTAGAGCCCCAGCATTTT

clone_size: .
v_call: TRBV18
d_call: TRBD1
j_call: TRBJ2-2
cdr3_aa: CASSPPGTGNTGELFF
cdr3_nt: TGTGCCAGCTCCCCCCCCGGGACAGGGAACACCGGGGAGCTGTTTTTT

clone_size: .
v_call: TRBV11-2
d_call: .
j_call: TRBJ2-1
cdr3_aa: CASSPQAGRNEQFF
cdr3_nt: TGTGCCAGCAGTCCGCAGGCCGGGCGGAATGAGCAGTTCTTC

clone_size: .
v_call: TRBV6-5
d_call: TRBD1
j_call: TRBJ2-7
cdr3_aa: CASSSAGGSYEQYF
cdr3_nt: TGTGCCAGCAGTTCTGCAGGGGGATCGTACGAGCAGTACTTC

clone_size: .
v_call: TRBV5-1
d_call: .
j_call: TRBJ2-1
cdr3_aa: CASGQNINEQFF
cdr3_nt: TGCGCCTCTGGACAAAACATAAATGAGCAGTTCTTC

clone_size: .
v_call: TRBV12-1
d_call: .
j_call: TRBJ1-5
cdr3_aa: CAPGARVNQPQHF
cdr3_nt: TGTGCCCCAGGGGCTCGCGTCAATCAGCCCCAGCATTTT

clone_size: .
v_call: TRBV27
d_call: .
j_call: TRBJ1-1
cdr3_aa: CASSFAMNTEAFF
cdr3_nt: TGTGCCAGCAGTTTCGCTATGAACACTGAAGCTTTCTTT

clone_size: few
v_call: TRBV6-5
d_call: .
j_call: TRBJ1-3
cdr3_aa: CAAATRGYGNTIYF
cdr3_nt: TGTGCCGCCGCGACGCGTGGATATGGAAACACCATATATTTT

clone_size: .
v_call: TRBV7-2
d_call: .
j_call: TRBJ1-2
cdr3_aa: CASSFGAALVTF
cdr3_nt: TGTGCCAGCAGCTTCGGGGCCGCTCTAGTCACCTTC

clone_size: .
v_call: TRBV7-9
d_call: TRBD2
j_call: TRBJ2-7
cdr3_aa: CASSFYRGEEQYF
cdr3_nt: TGTGCCAGCAGCTTCTACCGGGGGGAAGAGCAGTACTTC

clone_size: .
v_call: TRBV11-2
d_call: .
j_call: TRBJ1-2
cdr3_aa: CASSLEGRYYGYTF
cdr3_nt: TGTGCCAGCAGCTTAGAGGGCCGATACTATGGCTACACCTTC

clone_size: .
v_call: TRBV6-5
d_call: TRBD1
j_call: TRBJ2-4
cdr3_aa: CATARGPSENIQYF
cdr3_nt: TGTGCAACCGCCAGGGGGCCATCGGAAAACATTCAGTACTTC

clone_size: .
v_call: TRBV9
d_call: .
j_call: TRBJ1-6
cdr3_aa: CASSGDRFQSSYNSPLHF
cdr3_nt: TGTGCCAGCAGCGGCGACAGGTTTCAGAGCTCCTATAATTCACCCCTCCACTTT

clone_size: .
v_call: TRBV2
d_call: .
j_call: TRBJ1-4
cdr3_aa: CASSVMGEKLFF
cdr3_nt: TGTGCCAGCAGTGTTATGGGTGAAAAACTGTTTTTT

clone_size: .
v_call: TRBV6-1
d_call: .
j_call: TRBJ1-5
cdr3_aa: CASSEVFRVGGQPQHF
cdr3_nt: TGTGCCAGCAGTGAAGTTTTCAGGGTGGGAGGTCAGCCCCAGCATTTT

clone_size: .
v_call: TRBV19
d_call: .
j_call: TRBJ2-1
cdr3_aa: CASSIGGSYNEQFF
cdr3_nt: TGTGCCAGTAGTATTGGGGGTTCCTACAATGAGCAGTTCTTC

clone_size: .
v_call: TRBV5-1
d_call: .
j_call: TRBJ2-3
cdr3_aa: CASSLWRQETDTQYF
cdr3_nt: TGCGCCAGCAGCTTGTGGAGGCAAGAGACAGATACGCAGTATTTT